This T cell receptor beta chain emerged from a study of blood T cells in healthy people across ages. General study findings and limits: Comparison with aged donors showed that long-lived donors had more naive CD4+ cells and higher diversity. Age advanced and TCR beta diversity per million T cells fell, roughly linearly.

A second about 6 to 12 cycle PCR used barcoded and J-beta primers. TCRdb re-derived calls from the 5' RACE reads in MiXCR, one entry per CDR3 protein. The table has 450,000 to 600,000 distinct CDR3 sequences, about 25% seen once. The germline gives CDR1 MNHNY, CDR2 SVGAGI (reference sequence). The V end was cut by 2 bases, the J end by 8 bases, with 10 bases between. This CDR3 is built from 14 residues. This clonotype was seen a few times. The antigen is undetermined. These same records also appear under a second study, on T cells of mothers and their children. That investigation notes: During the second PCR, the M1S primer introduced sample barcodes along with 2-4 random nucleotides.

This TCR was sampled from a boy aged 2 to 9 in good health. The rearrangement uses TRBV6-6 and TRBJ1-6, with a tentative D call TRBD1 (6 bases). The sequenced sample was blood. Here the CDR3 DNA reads TGTGCCAGCAGTTACCGGGACATTTATTCACCCCTCCACTTT. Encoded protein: CASSYRDIYSPLHF.